These 14 T cell receptor beta chains originate from one sample sequenced in a study of regulatory T cells in long-lasting Graves disease. Time point specified: persistent/refractory GD, antithyroid drugs over 5 years with positive TRAb. Construction of the TCR library relied on RNA isolated from PBMCs. Researchers made TCR beta libraries by using iRepertoire HTBI primers and running Arm-PCR on CDR3 regions. From the multiplex PCR reads, TCRdb called clonotypes with MiXCR, one entry per CDR3 protein. The table has roughly 500,000 distinct CDR3 sequences, more than 20% seen once. The source material was peripheral blood mononuclear cells (PBMCs), sampled when the disease was refractory, from a patient treated with antithyroid drugs. Every receptor here comes from a female donor with Graves disease.

This clonotype was seen more than once but under ten times. The chain links TRBV9 to TRBJ2-7, with TRBD2 matching 10 bases. CDR1 and CDR2 from the germline V gene are SGDLS and YYNGEE. V gave up 0 bases and J gave up 4 bases; unmatched junction bases: 7. The CDR3 contains 16 residues. The CDR3 reads CASSVEKVAGGYEQYF. The CDR3 DNA follows: TGTGCCAGCAGCGTAGAAAAAGTAGCGGGAGGTTACGAGCAGTACTTC.

As regards this clonotype: This may stem from a read error, because a much larger clone lies one nucleotide away. The chain carries TRBV27 and TRBJ1-1; weak D call: TRBD1 (6 bases). The CDR3 spans 14 residues. CDR1 and CDR2 from the germline V gene are MNHEY and SMNVEV (reference sequence). For the CDR3, the DNA is TGTGCCAGCAGTTTAAGGCCGCAGGGGACTGAAGCTCTCTTT. Its translation is CASSLRPQGTEALF.

This clonotype was seen repeatedly, ten times or more. V usage is TRBV2 and J usage is TRBJ1-2, with D tentatively TRBD1 (6 bases). The CDR3 runs to 16 residues. CDR1 and CDR2 from the germline V gene are SNHLY and FYNNEI. Trimming stripped 6 bases from V and 1 base from J, with 18 bases between. In DNA, the CDR3 is TGTGCCAGCAGCGGTCCAGGACAGACTCTTAACTATGGCTACACCTTC. This gives the protein CASSGPGQTLNYGYTF.

Points on this clonotype: A single base separates this from a much larger clone, so it may be a read error. The V and J genes are TRBV2 and TRBJ2-5; 11 bases are a match to TRBD1. This CDR3 has 14 residues. Germline V gene sequence: CDR1 SNHLY, CDR2 FYNNEI. The DNA of the CDR3 is TGTGCCAGCAGTCCGGGACAGGGGGAAGAGACCCGGTACTTC. Protein: CASSPGQGEETRYF.

V is TRBV5-8 and J is TRBJ1-4; 8 bases line up with TRBD1. The V and J ends lost 4 bases and 7 bases, in that order; junction bases with no gene match: 6. Germline CDR1 and CDR2: SGHTS and YDEGEE. This CDR3 comprises 14 residues. The CDR3 sequence is CASSQGQGGEKLFF. The CDR3 DNA follows: TGTGCCAGCAGCCAAGGACAGGGTGGTGAAAAACTGTTTTTT.

This chain connects TRBV3-1 to TRBJ2-5, with 10 bases matching TRBD2. The CDR3 totals 16 residues. The germline V gene encodes CDR1 LGHDT and CDR2 YNNKEL (reference sequence). With 0 bases clipped from V and 5 bases from J, the junction kept 6 bases outside the gene matches. CDR3 sequence (DNA): TGTGCCAGCAGCCAAGATATTCTAGCGGGAGTTGAGACCCAGTACTTC. Amino acid sequence: CASSQDILAGVETQYF.

This clonotype was seen only a few times. The genes are TRBV20-1 and TRBJ2-2, with unresolved D. The CDR3 consists of 15 residues. CDR1 is DFQATT and CDR2 is SNEGSKA in the germline V gene (reference sequence). The germline V and J ends were trimmed by 0 bases and 8 bases, with 16 bases remaining between them. The CDR3 sequence: CSARDNFGSSGELFF. For the CDR3, the DNA is TGCAGTGCTAGAGATAATTTTGGAAGTAGTGGGGAGCTGTTTTTT.

This clonotype has at least ten counts. The chain links TRBV28 to TRBJ2-7, with D possibly TRBD2 on 6 matching bases. Germline values: CDR1 MDHEN, CDR2 SYDVKM. The V gene lost 2 bases and the J gene lost 5 bases, with 13 bases spanning the gap. The CDR3 has 14 residues. CDR3 nucleotides: TGTGCCAGCAGTTTACGGGGACTGCTAAACGAGCAGTACTTC. It encodes CASSLRGLLNEQYF.

This clonotype was detected many times. This chain links TRBV6-5 with TRBJ2-5; D uncertain. Germline-derived CDR1 and CDR2 are MNHEY and SVGAGI. The germline V and J ends were trimmed by 2 bases and 0 bases, with 7 bases remaining between them. The CDR3 length is 14 residues. In DNA form, the CDR3 reads TGTGCCAGCAGTTACACACCGTACCAAGAGACCCAGTACTTC. Amino acids: CASSYTPYQETQYF.

This clonotype was counted between two and nine times. V gene TRBV11-1 combines with J gene TRBJ2-2; 7 bases fit TRBD1. With 0 bases clipped from V and 4 bases from J, the junction kept 5 bases outside the gene matches. CDR1 SGHAT and CDR2 FQDESV come from the germline V gene (reference sequence). The CDR3 extends over 16 amino acids. The CDR3 spells CASSLAVQGITGELFF. CDR3 coding DNA: TGTGCCAGCAGCTTAGCGGTACAGGGGATCACCGGGGAGCTGTTTTTT.

Ten or more counts support this clonotype. V is TRBV20-1 and J is TRBJ2-7, with TRBD2 identical over 9 bases. The germline V gene encodes CDR1 DFQATT and CDR2 SNEGSKA (reference sequence). Germline trimming cut 0 bases from V and 2 bases from J; bases unmatched to any gene: 17. The CDR3 consists of 19 residues. CDR3 in amino acids: CSARDLVEREALFAYEQYF. The CDR3 nucleotides are TGCAGTGCTAGAGATCTCGTTGAGCGGGAGGCCCTTTTTGCCTACGAGCAGTACTTC.

This clonotype was seen ten or more times. The V and J genes are TRBV28 and TRBJ2-7; 8 nucleotides match TRBD1. The CDR3 loop spans 16 amino acids. Trimming removed 6 bases from V and 2 bases from J; junction bases left unmatched: 12. Per the germline V gene, CDR1 is MDHEN and CDR2 is SYDVKM. The CDR3 nucleotides are TGTGCCAGCAGCTCCTCCCAGACAGGGGTTGCCTACGAGCAGTACTTC. It translates to CASSSSQTGVAYEQYF.

This clonotype was observed at least ten times. The V call is TRBV11-1, the J call TRBJ2-5; weak D call: TRBD1 (5 bases). CDR1 is SGHAT and CDR2 is FQDESV in the germline V gene (reference sequence). Trimming took 5 bases from V and 4 from J, leaving 20 bases between them. The CDR3 has 16 amino acids. The CDR3 here is CASSPRQGLQAETQYF. CDR3 in DNA: TGTGCCAGCAGCCCCCGCCAGGGTTTGCAGGCAGAGACCCAGTACTTC.

With respect to this clonotype: Just one base apart from a much larger clone, this may be a read error. The chain employs TRBV20-1 and TRBJ2-2; D perhaps matches TRBD2 (5 bases). V lost 2 bases and J lost 4, with 14 bases in between. Germline V lookup: CDR1 DFQATT, CDR2 SNEGSKA (reference sequence). The CDR3 covers 15 residues. The CDR3 here is CSARPAGIGTGELFF. In DNA form, the CDR3 reads TGCAGTGCTAGACCCGCCGGGATCGGCACCGGGGAGCTGTTTTTT.